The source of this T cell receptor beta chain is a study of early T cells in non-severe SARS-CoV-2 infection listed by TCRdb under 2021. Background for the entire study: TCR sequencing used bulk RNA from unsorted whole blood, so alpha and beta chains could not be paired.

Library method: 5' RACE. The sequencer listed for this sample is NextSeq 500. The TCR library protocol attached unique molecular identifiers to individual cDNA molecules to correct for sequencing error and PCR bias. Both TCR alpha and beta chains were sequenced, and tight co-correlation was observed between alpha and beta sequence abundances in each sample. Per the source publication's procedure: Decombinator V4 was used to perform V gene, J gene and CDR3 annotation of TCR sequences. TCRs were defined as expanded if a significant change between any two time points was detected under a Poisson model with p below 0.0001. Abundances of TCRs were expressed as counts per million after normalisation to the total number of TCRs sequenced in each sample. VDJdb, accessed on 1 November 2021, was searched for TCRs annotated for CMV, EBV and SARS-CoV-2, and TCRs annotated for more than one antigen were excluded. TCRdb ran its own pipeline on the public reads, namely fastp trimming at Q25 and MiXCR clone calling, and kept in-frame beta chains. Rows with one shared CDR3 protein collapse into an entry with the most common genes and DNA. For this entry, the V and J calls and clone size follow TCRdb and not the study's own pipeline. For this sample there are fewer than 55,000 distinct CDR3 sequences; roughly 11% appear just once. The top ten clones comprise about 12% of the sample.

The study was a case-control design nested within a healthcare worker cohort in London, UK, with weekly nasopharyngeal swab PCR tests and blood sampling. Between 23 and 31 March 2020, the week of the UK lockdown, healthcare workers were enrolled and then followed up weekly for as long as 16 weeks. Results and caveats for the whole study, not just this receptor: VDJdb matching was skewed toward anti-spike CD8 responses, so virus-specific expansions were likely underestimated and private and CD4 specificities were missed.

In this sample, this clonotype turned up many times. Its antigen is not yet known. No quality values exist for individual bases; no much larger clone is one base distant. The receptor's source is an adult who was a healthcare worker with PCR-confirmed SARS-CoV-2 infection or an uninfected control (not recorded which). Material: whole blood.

The nucleotide sequence is given as TGCGCCAGCAGCCCCTCACCCGGTGAGGGAAACATTCAGTACTTC. It codes for CASSPSPGEGNIQYF. The chain is made from TRBV5-1 and TRBJ2-4; perhaps TRBD2 is the D gene, with 5 bases matching. From the germline V gene, CDR1 is SGHRS and CDR2 is YFSETQ. The junction carries 17 bases between V and J, which are trimmed by 4 bases and 6 bases respectively. The CDR3 spans 15 residues, from the cysteine through the phenylalanine. Only the CDR3 DNA stays, 45 bases, in frame from base 1.